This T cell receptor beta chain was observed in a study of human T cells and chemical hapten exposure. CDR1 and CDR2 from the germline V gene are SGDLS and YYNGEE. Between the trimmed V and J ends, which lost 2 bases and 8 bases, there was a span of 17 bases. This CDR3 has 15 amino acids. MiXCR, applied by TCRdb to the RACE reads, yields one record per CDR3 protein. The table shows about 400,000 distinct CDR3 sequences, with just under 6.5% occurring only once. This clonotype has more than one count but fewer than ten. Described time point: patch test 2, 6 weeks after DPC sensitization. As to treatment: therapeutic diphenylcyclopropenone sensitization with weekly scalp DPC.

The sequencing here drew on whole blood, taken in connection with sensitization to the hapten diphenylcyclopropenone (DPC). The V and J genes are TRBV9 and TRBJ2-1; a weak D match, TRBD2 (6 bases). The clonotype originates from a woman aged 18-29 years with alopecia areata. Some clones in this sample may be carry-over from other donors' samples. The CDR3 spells CASSVTPTSIDEQFF. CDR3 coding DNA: TGTGCCAGCAGCGTGACCCCGACTAGTATCGATGAGCAGTTCTTC.